The rows below give T cell receptor beta chains drawn from one sample of a study of cytomegalovirus exposure and HLA in healthy donors. TCRdb keeps only in-frame clones here, not all; method: immunoSEQ multiplex PCR. Of 90,000 to 150,000 clones in the sample, over 60% were seen once. Material for sequencing was PBMCs. The receptors derive from a woman aged 25-40 years in good health and CMV-seropositive. Each CDR3 is given with its conserved first and last residue. Each record gives: D gene, J gene, V gene, CDR3 protein, CDR3 DNA. A D gene is named only where the DNA matches it firmly.

d_call: -; j_call: TRBJ2-6; v_call: TRBV19; cdr3_aa: CAIKDSISGANVLTF; cdr3_nt: TGTGCCATTAAGGACAGCATTTCTGGGGCCAACGTCCTGACTTTC
d_call: -; j_call: TRBJ1-3; v_call: TRBV6-1; cdr3_aa: CATRDGQSGNTIYF; cdr3_nt: TGTGCCACCAGGGACGGACAGTCTGGAAACACCATATATTTT
d_call: TRBD2; j_call: TRBJ2-2; v_call: TRBV9; cdr3_aa: CASSPWTSGNTGELFF; cdr3_nt: TGTGCCAGCAGCCCCTGGACTAGCGGAAACACCGGGGAGCTGTTTTTT
d_call: -; j_call: TRBJ1-4; v_call: TRBV6-5; cdr3_aa: CASRSQGGSNEKLFF; cdr3_nt: TGTGCCAGCAGGAGCCAGGGAGGATCTAATGAAAAACTGTTTTTT
d_call: -; j_call: TRBJ1-2; v_call: TRBV5-4; cdr3_aa: CASSSTGSPYGYTF; cdr3_nt: TGTGCCAGCAGCTCAACGGGATCCCCCTATGGCTACACCTTC
d_call: TRBD1; j_call: TRBJ2-3; v_call: TRBV9; cdr3_aa: CASSAREGALTDTQYF; cdr3_nt: TGTGCCAGCAGCGCCCGCGAGGGGGCTCTTACAGATACGCAGTATTTT
d_call: -; j_call: TRBJ2-7; v_call: TRBV5-5; cdr3_aa: CAGSFAGGGQASYEQYF; cdr3_nt: TGTGCCGGCAGCTTTGCCGGCGGGGGACAGGCATCTTACGAGCAGTACTTC
d_call: TRBD2; j_call: TRBJ2-1; v_call: TRBV28; cdr3_aa: CATRLAGNNNEQFF; cdr3_nt: TGTGCCACCCGACTAGCGGGAAATAACAATGAGCAGTTCTTC
d_call: TRBD1; j_call: TRBJ1-3; v_call: TRBV6-6; cdr3_aa: CASSSTGTGAGNTIYF; cdr3_nt: TGTGCCAGCAGTTCCACCGGGACAGGGGCTGGAAACACCATATATTTT
d_call: -; j_call: TRBJ1-4; v_call: TRBV30; cdr3_aa: CAWKGQPNEKLFF; cdr3_nt: TGTGCCTGGAAAGGACAGCCTAATGAAAAACTGTTTTTT
d_call: -; j_call: TRBJ2-5; v_call: TRBV28; cdr3_aa: CASSTPETQYF; cdr3_nt: TGTGCCAGCAGCACACCAGAGACCCAGTACTTC
d_call: TRBD1; j_call: TRBJ2-7; v_call: TRBV7-2; cdr3_aa: CASSLVGTGTTPYEQYF; cdr3_nt: TGTGCCAGCAGCTTAGTGGGGACAGGGACTACTCCCTACGAGCAGTACTTC
d_call: -; j_call: TRBJ2-1; v_call: TRBV25-1; cdr3_aa: CASMRQEEQFF; cdr3_nt: TGTGCCAGCATGAGACAGGAGGAGCAGTTCTTC
d_call: -; j_call: TRBJ2-3; v_call: TRBV5-6; cdr3_aa: CASSLLSGEPDTQYF; cdr3_nt: TGTGCCAGCAGCTTGTTATCGGGGGAACCAGATACGCAGTATTTT
d_call: TRBD1; j_call: TRBJ2-7; v_call: TRBV28; cdr3_aa: CASSSRTGVDAYEQYF; cdr3_nt: TGTGCCAGCAGTTCCCGGACAGGGGTGGATGCCTACGAGCAGTACTTC
d_call: TRBD2; j_call: TRBJ2-2; v_call: TRBV7-2; cdr3_aa: CASSRSGGAGTGELFF; cdr3_nt: TGTGCCAGCAGCCGGAGCGGGGGGGCAGGTACCGGGGAGCTGTTTTTT
d_call: TRBD1; j_call: TRBJ1-2; v_call: TRBV7-8; cdr3_aa: CASSLGTGAHYGYTF; cdr3_nt: TGTGCCAGCAGCTTAGGGACAGGGGCACACTATGGCTACACCTTC
d_call: -; j_call: TRBJ2-5; v_call: TRBV5-6; cdr3_aa: CASSGGAGETQYF; cdr3_nt: TGTGCCAGCAGCGGGGGGGCCGGGGAGACCCAGTACTTC